This TCR beta chain was sequenced for a study of PD-L1 blockade in urothelial cancer. Study at large: Study patients had been treated with 0 to 3 previous chemotherapy regimens. Counts from blood samples showed a median of about 150,000 T cells.

Specified time point: peripheral blood 6 weeks after treatment start. The patients' disease, urothelial carcinoma, was locally advanced or metastatic. TCRdb's table, derived via immunoSEQ multiplex PCR, lists solely in-frame clones and lacks some. The sample includes more than 90,000 clones, approximately 89% of them seen just once. The CDR3 length is 14 residues. The V gene lost 3 bases and the J gene lost 2 bases, with 10 bases spanning the gap. The germline gives CDR1 MDHEN, CDR2 SYDVKM. The clonotype comes from a man between 60 and 70 years old with urothelial cancer. V gene TRBV28 combines with J gene TRBJ1-1; no reliable D call. This specimen consisted of PBMCs, obtained around atezolizumab (anti-PD-L1) treatment. CDR3: CASSFAGLNTEAFF. The CDR3 nucleotides read TGTGCCAGCAGTTTTGCGGGCCTCAACACTGAAGCTTTCTTT. The variable domain in full, completed from reference TRBV28 and TRBJ1-1, reads DVKVTQSSRYLVKRTGEKVFLECVQDMDHENMFWYRQDPGLGLRLIYFSYDVKMKEKGDIPEGYSVSREKKERFSLILESASTNQTSMYLCASSFAGLNTEAFFGQGTRLTVV.